The sequence of this T cell receptor (beta chain) was determined in a study of technical replicates of blood from a handful of donors. Trimming left V 2 bases short and J 1 base short, with 13 bases between. This CDR3 spans 15 amino acids. Per the germline V gene, CDR1 is SGHDT and CDR2 is YYEEEE. This table comes from immunoSEQ multiplex PCR, and its TCRdb copy is limited to in-frame clones, with some not included. The sample lists approximately 65,000 clones, approximately 86% occurring once. The chain uses TRBV5-6 and TRBJ2-7, with D perhaps matching TRBD1 (6 bases). The origin of this receptor is a human donor in good health. Some clones in this sample may be carry-over from other donors' samples. The sequenced material came from PBMCs. DNA for the CDR3: TGTGCCAGCAGCTTATACAGGGTCAGGTCCTACGAGCAGTACTTC. Translation gives CASSLYRVRSYEQYF.